The present T cell receptor (beta chain) was sequenced within a study of shared clonotypes between healthy human individuals. Across the study: Plates per donor: three CD4 naive, three CD4 memory, two CD8 naive, one CD8 memory.

This clone was observed a single time. Germline V gives CDR1 SGHTA, CDR2 FQGTGA. V lost 8 bases to trimming and J lost 1 base, with 14 bases between them. The CDR3 length is 14 residues. As handled by the study authors: ImmunoSEQ output held junction-only sequences without quality scores, so filtering differed. Clones were sequenced by immunoSEQ multiplex PCR, and TCRdb holds only the in-frame ones, with some missing. V and J calls and clone size come straight from that table; D and trimming were deduced from the DNA. This table has around 2,000,000 clones, about 93% appearing once. CD45RO negativity and positive selection for CCR7 defined naive CD8 cells, a population that excluded terminally differentiated effector memory CD45RA+ cells.

The sample was naive CD8+ T cells from PBMCs. The receptor was isolated from a man aged 18 to 29 in good health. Some clones in this sample may be carry-over from other donors' samples. The chain is built from TRBV7-3 and TRBJ1-1; no firm D call. The CDR3 DNA reads as TGTGCCAGCCGCTCGAACGGTCGGAACACTGAAGCTTTCTTT. Translating it yields CASRSNGRNTEAFF.